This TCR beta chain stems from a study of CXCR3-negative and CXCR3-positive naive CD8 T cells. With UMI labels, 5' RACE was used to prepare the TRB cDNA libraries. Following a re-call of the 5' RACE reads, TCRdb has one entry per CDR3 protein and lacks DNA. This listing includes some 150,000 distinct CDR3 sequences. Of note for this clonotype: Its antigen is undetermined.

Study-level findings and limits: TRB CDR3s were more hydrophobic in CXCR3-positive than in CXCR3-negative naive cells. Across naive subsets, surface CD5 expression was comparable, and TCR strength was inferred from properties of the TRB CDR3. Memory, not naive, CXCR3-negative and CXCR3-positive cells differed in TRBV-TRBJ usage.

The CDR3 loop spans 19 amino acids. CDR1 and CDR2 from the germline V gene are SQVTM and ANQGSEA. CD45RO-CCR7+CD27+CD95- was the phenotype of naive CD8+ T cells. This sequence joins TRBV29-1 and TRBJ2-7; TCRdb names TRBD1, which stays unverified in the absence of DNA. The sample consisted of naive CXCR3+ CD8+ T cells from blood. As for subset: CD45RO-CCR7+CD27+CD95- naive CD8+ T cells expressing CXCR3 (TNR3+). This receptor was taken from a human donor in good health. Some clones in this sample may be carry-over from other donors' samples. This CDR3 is CSVELQNGWGQGTPYEQYF.